One sample yielded the 29 T cell receptor beta chains listed below, sequenced in a study of regulatory T cells in long-lasting Graves disease. The sample's time point: persistent/refractory GD, antithyroid drugs over 5 years with positive TRAb. PBMC-derived RNA was used for the TCR library. With iRepertoire HTBI primers and Arm-PCR of CDR3 regions, TCR beta libraries were built. MiXCR was run by TCRdb on the multiplex PCR reads, yielding one entry per CDR3 protein. Of about 660,000 distinct CDR3 sequences in the sample, around 30% were seen once. The sequenced sample was peripheral blood mononuclear cells (PBMCs), obtained when the disease was refractory, from a patient treated with antithyroid drugs. The origin of the receptors is a female donor with Graves disease.

The chain recombines TRBV6-1 with TRBJ1-1, with D perhaps TRBD1 (5 bases). The CDR3 has 16 amino acids. V lost 7 bases and J lost 1, with 19 bases in between. Germline CDR1 MNHNS, CDR2 SASEGT. CDR3 sequence (DNA): TGTGCCAGCACGCCGGGGGGATACAGCCCGAACACTGAAGCTTTCTTT. It specifies CASTPGGYSPNTEAFF.

V is TRBV19 and J is TRBJ1-1; D remains ambiguous. The length of the CDR3 is 12 residues. CDR1 and CDR2 (germline): LNHDA, SQIVND (reference sequence). V lost 5 bases, J lost 7 bases, and 11 bases lay in between. Here the CDR3 DNA reads TGTGCCAGTAGTGAGGGAGGGTTTGAAGCTTTCTTT. It yields the protein CASSEGGFEAFF.

The chain links TRBV19 to TRBJ1-1; D might be TRBD1 (6 bases). CDR3 length: 13 amino acids. Germline CDR1 is LNHDA and CDR2 is SQIVND (reference sequence). Trimming shortened V by 10 bases and J by 1 base, and 13 bases separated the two germline ends. The CDR3: CATQGTENTEAFF. CDR3 coding DNA: TGTGCCACTCAGGGGACGGAGAACACTGAAGCTTTCTTT. The complete variable domain, with remaining parts taken from reference TRBV19 and TRBJ1-1, reads DGGITQSPKYLFRKEGQNVTLSCEQNLNHDAMYWYRQDPGQGLRLIYYSQIVNDFQKGDIAEGYSVSREKKESFPLTVTSAQKNPTAFYLCATQGTENTEAFFGQGTRLTVV.

The chain couples TRBV27 to TRBJ1-5; D might be TRBD1 (5 bases). V was cut by 4 bases and J by 9 bases, with 19 bases left in between. The germline gives CDR1 MNHEY, CDR2 SMNVEV (reference sequence). The CDR3 has 15 amino acids. The CDR3 sequence: CASSWDGHRFGPQHF. CDR3 in DNA: TGTGCCAGCAGTTGGGATGGACACCGCTTTGGGCCCCAGCATTTT.

This sequence joins TRBV20-1 and TRBJ1-2; 9 positions agree with TRBD1. The CDR3 runs 14 residues. CDR1 is DFQATT and CDR2 is SNEGSKA in the germline V gene (reference sequence). V was clipped by 4 bases and J by 5 bases; unmatched bases: 8. The CDR3 loop reads CSATRQGDFYGYTF. The CDR3 nucleotides read TGCAGTGCTACAAGACAGGGGGATTTTTATGGCTACACCTTC.

V and J are TRBV7-9 and TRBJ2-5; TRBD1 might be the D (6 bases). V was cut by 5 bases and J by 9 bases, with 22 bases left in between. Germline loops: CDR1 SEHNR, CDR2 FQNEAQ (reference sequence). CDR3 length: 15 residues. The CDR3 here is CASSPTGTAPGAQYF. The CDR3 DNA reads TGTGCCAGCAGCCCAACAGGGACGGCCCCAGGGGCCCAGTACTTC.

The chain is built from TRBV4-1 and TRBJ2-5, with 10 bases matching TRBD2. The CDR3 is made up of 13 amino acids. CDR1 and CDR2 (germline): MGHRA, YSYEKL. After removal of 3 bases from V and 5 bases from J, the junction contained 0 bases not matched to a gene. CDR3 residues: CASSQGLAETQYF. In DNA, the CDR3 is TGCGCCAGCAGCCAGGGACTAGCGGAGACCCAGTACTTC.

In this sample, this clonotype turned up many times. Here the CDR3 DNA reads TGTGCCAGCAACGGACAGGGGAGGGCCACTGAAGCTTTCTTT. Translated: CASNGQGRATEAFF. The rearrangement uses TRBV28 and TRBJ1-1, with 9 bases lining up with TRBD1. The J segment lost 4 bases and the V segment lost 7 bases, leaving 7 bases of the junction unmatched. The CDR3 totals 14 residues. Germline CDR1 MDHEN, CDR2 SYDVKM.

The chain uses TRBV10-3 and TRBJ1-5, with D possibly being TRBD1 (5 bases). The CDR3 totals 14 residues. Germline-derived CDR1 and CDR2 are ENHRY and SYGVKD. Trimming pared 6 bases from V and 3 bases from J, leaving 12 bases between. The CDR3, as DNA: TGTGCCATCAGGGGGGTGGGGTACAATCAGCCCCAGCATTTT. Its protein product is CAIRGVGYNQPQHF.

V usage is TRBV6-1 and J usage is TRBJ2-7; a possible D gene is TRBD1 (5 bases). V dropped 4 bases and J dropped 11 bases, with 18 bases sitting between them. From germline, CDR1 is MNHNS and CDR2 SASEGT. CDR3 length equals 13 residues. The CDR3 loop is CASSGGDSVVEYF. CDR3 nucleotides: TGTGCCAGCAGTGGAGGCGACAGCGTTGTGGAGTACTTC.

The count of this clonotype is one. V is TRBV5-1 and J is TRBJ2-2; a possible D gene is TRBD1 (6 bases). Trimming pared 5 bases from V and 0 bases from J, leaving 11 bases between. The CDR3 totals 15 residues. Germline CDR1 and CDR2: SGHRS and YFSETQ. As DNA, the CDR3 is TGCGCCAGCAGACGGGACAACGCGAACACCGGGGAGCTGTTTTTT. Its protein product is CASRRDNANTGELFF.

This clonotype was observed a handful of times. The J gene is TRBJ1-4, the V gene TRBV5-1, with D unresolved. CDR1 and CDR2 (germline): SGHRS, YFSETQ. There are 18 residues in the CDR3. Trimming took 0 bases from V and 0 from J, leaving 15 bases between them. Written as DNA, the CDR3 is TGCGCCAGCAGCTTGGATATCTCGGCGAGGGCAACTAATGAAAAACTGTTTTTT. As protein: CASSLDISARATNEKLFF.

This clonotype was picked up a small number of times. V gene TRBV12-3 or TRBV12-4 combines with J gene TRBJ1-5; TRBD1 is a possible D gene (6 bases). The CDR3 has 14 amino acids. The germline V and J ends were trimmed by 5 bases and 5 bases, with 13 bases remaining between them. In nucleotides, the CDR3 is TGTGCCAGCAGTATAACAGGGTTCCATCAGCCCCAGCATTTT. It encodes CASSITGFHQPQHF.

This clonotype was detected a few times. This chain joins TRBV13 and TRBJ2-7, with 9 bases matching TRBD1. CDR3 length: 14 residues. CDR1 and CDR2 from the germline V gene are PRHDT and FYEKMQ (reference sequence). Trimming cost V 4 bases and J 3 bases; bases outside gene matches: 4. The CDR3 bases are TGTGCCAGCAGCTACCGGGACAGGGACTACGAGCAGTACTTC. It codes for CASSYRDRDYEQYF.

This chain uses TRBV28 with TRBJ1-1, with D perhaps TRBD1 (5 bases). In germline, CDR1 is MDHEN, CDR2 SYDVKM. The CDR3 runs to 13 residues. V was cut by 7 bases and J by 9 bases, with 18 bases left in between. CDR3 region: CASILSAGSKAFF. The CDR3 coding sequence is TGTGCCAGCATTTTGAGTGCAGGGTCCAAAGCTTTCTTT.

This clonotype came up many times. The CDR3: CSATIPGLAEETQYF. The CDR3 DNA sequence: TGCAGTGCTACCATCCCGGGACTAGCCGAAGAGACCCAGTACTTC. The chain employs TRBV20-1 and TRBJ2-5; 9 bases align to TRBD2. V gave up 4 bases and J gave up 3 bases; unmatched junction bases: 9. CDR1 is DFQATT, CDR2 SNEGSKA, per germline (reference sequence). The CDR3 is 15 residues long.

This clonotype was found many times. An end of the junction differs from the germline gene, which may be a read error. The genes are TRBV5-1 and TRBJ1-1, with 10 bases fitting TRBD1. The germline CDR1 and CDR2 sequences are SGHRS and YFSETQ. The CDR3 has 15 residues. CDR3 sequence (DNA): TGTGCCAGCAGTTTGGACAGGGGGATGAACACTGAAGCTTTCTTT. It encodes CASSLDRGMNTEAFF.

The CDR3 DNA is TGTGCCAGCAGCTTAGCGGGCCAGTACGAGCAGTACTTC. Protein: CASSLAGQYEQYF. The chain is built from TRBV7-9 and TRBJ2-7; D is ambiguous. Germline V gene lookup returns CDR1 SEHNR and CDR2 FQNEAQ (reference sequence). V shed 0 bases and J shed 4 bases, with 7 bases lying between them. There are 13 residues in the CDR3. Variable domain in full (rest from reference TRBV7-9 and TRBJ2-7): DTGVSQNPRHKITKRGQNVTFRCDPISEHNRLYWYRQTLGQGPEFLTYFQNEAQLEKSRLLSDRFSAERPKGSFSTLEIQRTEQGDSAMYLCASSLAGQYEQYFGPGTRLTVT.

CDR3: CSATRDIYEQYF. The CDR3 DNA reads TGCAGTGCTACCAGGGATATTTACGAGCAGTACTTC. J is TRBJ2-7 and V is TRBV20-1; possibly TRBD1 for D (5 bases). CDR3 length: 12 amino acids. The ends were cut back, 4 bases at V and 4 bases at J, with 11 bases in the middle. Per the germline V gene, CDR1 is DFQATT and CDR2 is SNEGSKA (reference sequence).

The genes are TRBV10-3 and TRBJ1-4, with 8 bases lining up with TRBD1. V gave up 0 bases and J gave up 6 bases; unmatched junction bases: 9. CDR1 ENHRY and CDR2 SYGVKD come from the germline V gene. The CDR3 sequence is 17 residues long. Here the CDR3 reads CAISESQGAVADEKLFF. CDR3 coding DNA: TGTGCCATCAGTGAGTCGCAGGGGGCCGTAGCGGATGAAAAACTGTTTTTT.

The J gene is TRBJ2-7, the V gene TRBV29-1, with D tentatively TRBD1 (6 bases). Trimming took 3 bases from V and 6 from J, leaving 18 bases between them. This CDR3 has 14 amino acids. CDR1 SQVTM and CDR2 ANQGSEA come from the germline V gene. The CDR3 spells CSVDSRGAFGEQYF. Written as DNA, the CDR3 is TGCAGCGTTGACAGCAGGGGTGCCTTCGGCGAGCAGTACTTC.

The rearrangement uses TRBV30 and TRBJ2-5; no clear D. The CDR3 has 13 amino acids. Looked up from germline, CDR1 is GTSNPN and CDR2 is SVGIG (reference sequence). The V end was cut by 8 bases, the J end by 2 bases, with 15 bases between. The CDR3 DNA reads as TGTGCCCCGAGCCCGGCCCTTCAAGAGACCCAGTACTTC. As protein: CAPSPALQETQYF.

In its sample, this clonotype was seen many times. This sequence joins TRBV12-3 or TRBV12-4 and TRBJ2-7; no clear D gene. The CDR3 has 12 amino acids. Trimming cost V 3 bases and J 4 bases, with 7 bases left between them. The CDR3 nucleotides read TGTGCCAGCAGTTTCACGAAGTACGAGCAGTACTTC. It translates to CASSFTKYEQYF.

About this clonotype itself: The germline gene is not matched at one end of the junction; a read error may be the cause. The chain is built from TRBV6-1 and TRBJ1-2; the D is unclear. CDR3 length: 8 amino acids. The germline CDR1 and CDR2 sequences are MNHNS and SASEGT. CDR3 sequence (DNA): TGTGCCAGCATCTCCTGGCACTTC. Translation gives CASISWHF.

The gene calls are TRBV5-4 and TRBJ1-4; D may be TRBD1 (5 bases). The CDR3 loop spans 14 amino acids. Trimming stripped 4 bases from V and 5 bases from J, with 12 bases between. Germline CDR1 and CDR2: SGHNT and YYREEE (reference sequence). CDR3 bases: TGTGCCAGCAGCCAGGGACTGGAGAATGAAAAACTGTTTTTT. Protein product: CASSQGLENEKLFF.

This clonotype was seen more than once but under ten times. The chain couples TRBV7-9 to TRBJ2-7, with TRBD2 identical over 14 bases. This CDR3 comprises 16 residues. Per germline, CDR1 SEHNR and CDR2 FQNEAQ (reference sequence). V lost 5 bases and J lost 6; bases outside the gene matches: 9. For the CDR3, the DNA is TGTGCCAGCAGCGGACTAGCGGGAGGTTCAGCGGTCGAGCAGTACTTC. The encoded protein is CASSGLAGGSAVEQYF.

The chain joins TRBV3-1 to TRBJ1-2; TRBD1 aligns across 8 bases. Per the germline V gene, CDR1 is LGHDT and CDR2 is YNNKEL (reference sequence). CDR3 length equals 14 residues. Trimming took 5 bases from V and 6 from J; bases not matched to a gene: 8. CDR3 amino acids: CASSIPGQANGYTF. The CDR3 region has the DNA TGTGCCAGCAGCATACCGGGACAGGCAAATGGCTACACCTTC. Using reference TRBV3-1 and TRBJ1-2 for the parts outside the CDR3, the full variable domain is DTAVSQTPKYLVTQMGNDKSIKCEQNLGHDTMYWYKQDSKKFLKIMFSYNNKELIINETVPNRFSPKSPDKAHLNLHINSLELGDSAVYFCASSIPGQANGYTFGSGTRLTVV.

This clonotype was found many times. This sequence joins TRBV20-1 and TRBJ1-1; TRBD1 might be the D (5 bases). CDR1 is DFQATT, CDR2 SNEGSKA, per germline (reference sequence). This CDR3 is 14 amino acids long. Trimming took off 3 bases at V and 0 bases at J, with 11 bases between the two ends. CDR3 sequence: CSARAGRMNTEAFF. The CDR3 nucleotides are TGCAGTGCTAGGGCGGGACGGATGAACACTGAAGCTTTCTTT.

V is TRBV18 and J is TRBJ1-2; no firm D call. Trimming pared 1 base from V and 6 bases from J, leaving 9 bases between. Germline loops: CDR1 KGHSH, CDR2 LQKENI. The CDR3 covers 13 residues. CDR3 protein: CASSPLERDGYTF. CDR3 in DNA: TGTGCCAGCTCACCACTGGAAAGGGATGGCTACACCTTC.